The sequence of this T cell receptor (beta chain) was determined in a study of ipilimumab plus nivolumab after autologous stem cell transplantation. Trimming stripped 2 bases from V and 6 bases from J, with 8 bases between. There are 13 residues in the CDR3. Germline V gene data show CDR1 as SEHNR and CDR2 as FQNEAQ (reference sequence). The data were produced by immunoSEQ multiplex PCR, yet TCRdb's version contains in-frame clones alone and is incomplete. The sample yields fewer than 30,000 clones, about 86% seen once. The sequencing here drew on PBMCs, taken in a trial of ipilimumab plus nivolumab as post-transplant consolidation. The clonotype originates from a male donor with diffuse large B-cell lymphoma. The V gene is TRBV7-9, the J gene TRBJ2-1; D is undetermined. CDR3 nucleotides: TGTGCCAGCAGCTTATCGGTGGGCAATGAGCAGTTCTTC. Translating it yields CASSLSVGNEQFF.